This T cell receptor (beta chain) was found in a study of blood T cell repertoires in COVID-19. At the level of the study: The analysed material was cDNA or gDNA that came from T cells, B-cell-depleted T cells, or PBMCs.

The CDR3 is 17 residues long. Germline V CDR1 and CDR2: LNHDA, SQIVND (reference sequence). Trimming at V came to 3 bases and at J to 0 bases, leaving 7 bases not matched to a gene. Participant-given clinical history determined each cohort assignment. Generated by immunoSEQ multiplex PCR, the TCRdb table keeps only in-frame clones and is missing some. The sample lists about 230,000 clones, roughly 90% occurring once. The clonotype originates from a woman aged 30 to 39 with acute COVID-19. The J gene is TRBJ1-5, the V gene TRBV19; 8 bases are shared with TRBD1. What was sequenced was PBMCs or T cells enriched from blood (not recorded which). The CDR3 region is CASSIRQGAYSNQPQHF. CDR3 DNA: TGTGCCAGTAGTATCCGGCAGGGGGCTTATAGCAATCAGCCCCAGCATTTT.